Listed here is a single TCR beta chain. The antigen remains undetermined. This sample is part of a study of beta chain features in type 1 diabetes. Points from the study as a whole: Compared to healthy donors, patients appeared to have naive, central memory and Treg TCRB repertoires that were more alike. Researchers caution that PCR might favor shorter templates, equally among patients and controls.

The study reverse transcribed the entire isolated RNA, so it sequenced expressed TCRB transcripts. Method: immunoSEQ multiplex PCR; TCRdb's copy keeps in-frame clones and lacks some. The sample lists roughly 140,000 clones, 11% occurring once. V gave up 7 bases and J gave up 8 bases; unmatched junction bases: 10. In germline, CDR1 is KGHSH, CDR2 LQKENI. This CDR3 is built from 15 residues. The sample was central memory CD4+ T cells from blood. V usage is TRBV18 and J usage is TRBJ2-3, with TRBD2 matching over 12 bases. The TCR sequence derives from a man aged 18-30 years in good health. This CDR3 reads CASFLGLAGRGTQYF. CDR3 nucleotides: TGTGCCAGCTTCCTCGGACTAGCGGGACGAGGTACGCAGTATTTT.